Listed below are T cell receptor beta chains from one sample, sequenced in a study of human CD4 T cells and Enterobacteriaceae. Libraries were prepared by immunoSEQ multiplex PCR; TCRdb keeps only in-frame clonotypes and omits some of them. The sample records about 25,000 clones, roughly 80% being singletons. Sequences were obtained from memory CD4+ T cells from blood. The origin of the receptors is a human donor in good health. Each CDR3 is given with its conserved first and last residue. D genes are given only for firm matches. The size field is filled for only some rows; it gives once, few, many or a size class.

TRBJ1-2 | . | TRBV15 | TRBD1 | TGTGCCACCAGCACTAGGACAGGGGCCAACTATGGCTACACCTTC | CATSTRTGANYGYTF
TRBJ1-2 | . | TRBV5-6 | . | TGTGCCAGCAGCTTAATTGGTGATTTCTATGGCTACACCTTC | CASSLIGDFYGYTF
TRBJ2-4 | . | TRBV5-4 | TRBD1 | TGTGCCAGCAGCCTGGACCCGGGACAGGGGGCGCGAAGGGCCAAAAACATTCAGTACTTC | CASSLDPGQGARRAKNIQYF
TRBJ1-2 | . | TRBV12-5 | . | TGTGCTAGTGGTCCCCAGACAAGCGTCTATGGCTACACCTTC | CASGPQTSVYGYTF
TRBJ1-1 | . | TRBV29-1 | . | TGCAGCGTCGGTGGACAGTCAAATGAAGCTTTCTTT | CSVGGQSNEAFF
TRBJ2-7 | . | TRBV5-1 | . | TGCGCCAGCAGCTTGGCTTCAGGGGGGAGCTACGAGCAGTACTTC | CASSLASGGSYEQYF
TRBJ2-5 | . | TRBV19 | TRBD2 | TGTGCCAGTAGTGCGGGACTAGCGGGAGTAGCAGACCAGTACTTC | CASSAGLAGVADQYF
TRBJ2-5 | . | TRBV11-3 | . | TGTGCCAGCAGCGTGTTTGGCCTGGAACAAGAGACCCAGTACTTC | CASSVFGLEQETQYF
TRBJ2-7 | . | TRBV5-6 | . | TGTGCCAGCAGCTTGCGCTACAGCTCCTACGAGCAGTACTTC | CASSLRYSSYEQYF
TRBJ2-7 | . | TRBV15 | TRBD2 | TGTGCCACCAGCAGAACCGGGGTAGCGGGCTACGAGCAGTACTTC | CATSRTGVAGYEQYF
TRBJ2-7 | . | TRBV6-5 | TRBD1 | TGTGCCAGCAGGGCGGACAGGGGGATCCTCTACGAGCAGTACTTC | CASRADRGILYEQYF
TRBJ2-2 | . | TRBV28 | TRBD2 | TGTGCCAGCAGTTTATGGGGGGAACGGGGACTACGGCGGGAAAGCACCGGGGAGCTGTTTTTT | CASSLWGERGLRRESTGELFF
TRBJ1-3 | . | TRBV30 | . | TGTGCCTGGAGAACCGGCAGCGGATTAGGAAACACCATATATTTT | CAWRTGSGLGNTIYF
TRBJ1-1 | . | TRBV19 | . | TGTGCCAGTAGCGCGAACCGGGACCGCAAACGAATGAACACTGAAGCTTTCTTT | CASSANRDRKRMNTEAFF
TRBJ2-5 | . | TRBV30 | TRBD2 | TGTGCCTGGAAAGCGGGACTAGCGGGGCCGCAAGAGACCCAGTACTTC | CAWKAGLAGPQETQYF
TRBJ2-7 | . | TRBV18 | TRBD2 | TGTGCCAGCTCACAGACTAGCGGGGGGGCCTACGAGCAGTACTTC | CASSQTSGGAYEQYF
TRBJ2-3 | . | TRBV11-2 | . | TGTGCCAGCAGCTTAGGGTACACGCAGTATTTT | CASSLGYTQYF
TRBJ2-1 | . | TRBV29-1 | . | TGCAGCGTTCCCCTCGGAATCTACTACAATGAGCAGTTCTTC | CSVPLGIYYNEQFF
TRBJ2-3 | . | TRBV5-5 | . | TGTGCCAGCAGAACACCGGGTAACGGGCTCACAGATACGCAGTATTTT | CASRTPGNGLTDTQYF
TRBJ2-1 | . | TRBV27 | TRBD1 | TGTGCCAGCAGTTTTAGAGGCGGTGGGACAGGGTTTTTCAATGAGCAGTTCTTC | CASSFRGGGTGFFNEQFF
TRBJ2-3 | . | TRBV11-3 | TRBD1 | TGTGCCAGCAGCCGGGACAGGACCGTGGCCACGCAGTATTTT | CASSRDRTVATQYF
TRBJ2-2 | . | TRBV5-4 | . | TGTGCCAGCAGCTTGGAACGGGGTGCTATAGCCGGGGAGCTGTTTTTT | CASSLERGAIAGELFF
TRBJ2-3 | few | TRBV4-1 | . | TGCGCCAGCGGAAAGCTTGGAGGCACAGATACGCAGTATTTT | CASGKLGGTDTQYF
TRBJ1-1 | . | TRBV7-8 | . | TGTGCCAGCAGCTTAGCGCCTGGGAACACTGAAGCTTTCTTT | CASSLAPGNTEAFF
TRBJ2-1 | . | TRBV28 | . | TGTGCCGGCGGACAGAGAATTAATGAGCAGTTCTTC | CAGGQRINEQFF
TRBJ1-5 | . | TRBV6-5 | TRBD1 | TGTGCCAGCAGCCTGGGACAGCTCAATCAGCCCCAGCATTTT | CASSLGQLNQPQHF
TRBJ1-1 | once | TRBV9 | TRBD1 | TGTGCCAGCACGGGAGCGGACAGGGGGTGGGCCACTGAAGCTTTCTTT | CASTGADRGWATEAFF
TRBJ2-7 | . | TRBV5-1 | . | TGCGCCAGCAGCGATCCGGGACGGAGCTCCTACGAGCAGTACTTC | CASSDPGRSSYEQYF
TRBJ2-1 | . | TRBV25-1 | . | TGTGCCAGCAGTGATCCAAAACAGGAAACCTACAATGAGCAGTTCTTC | CASSDPKQETYNEQFF
TRBJ2-1 | . | TRBV5-1 | TRBD1 | TGCGCCAGCAGCGGCGGACAGGGGAGCTCCTACAATGAGCAGTTCTTC | CASSGGQGSSYNEQFF
TRBJ2-7 | . | TRBV30 | . | TGTGCCTGGAGTGTACGAGGGGAGCAGTACTTC | CAWSVRGEQYF
TRBJ2-7 | . | TRBV11-3 | . | TGTGCCAGCAGCCCGTATGAGCGGCCCTACGAGCAGTACTTC | CASSPYERPYEQYF
TRBJ2-6 | . | TRBV14 | . | TGTGCCAGCAGCACGCGGGACAGAGCTCACTCTGGGGCCAACGTCCTGACTTTC | CASSTRDRAHSGANVLTF
TRBJ2-6 | . | TRBV6-1 | . | TGTGCCAGCAGTGACACAGGAGCTGGGGCCAACGTCCTGACTTTC | CASSDTGAGANVLTF
TRBJ2-4 | . | TRBV11-3 | . | TGTGCCAGCAGCTTAGTGGGGAGCGGGGCCAAAAACATTCAGTACTTC | CASSLVGSGAKNIQYF
TRBJ1-1 | . | TRBV30 | . | TGTGCCTGGACGGACAACGTGGGCGCTGAAGCTTTCTTT | CAWTDNVGAEAFF
TRBJ1-1 | once | TRBV6-5 | . | TGTGCCAGCAGGGGGAGGACCACTGAAGCTTTCTTT | CASRGRTTEAFF
TRBJ1-4 | . | TRBV19 | . | TGTGCCAGTACCCCGGACCAAACTAATGAAAAACTGTTTTTT | CASTPDQTNEKLFF
TRBJ1-2 | . | TRBV27 | . | TGTGCCAGCAGTTTATCTGGGGGGGTCGGATATGGCTACACCTTC | CASSLSGGVGYGYTF
TRBJ2-7 | . | TRBV7-9 | TRBD1 | TGTGCCAGCAGCCGAGCGGGACAGGGTCCGAGGGAGCAGTACTTC | CASSRAGQGPREQYF
TRBJ1-2 | . | TRBV27 | . | TGTGCCAGCAGTTTTAGACAGGTGGACGGGTCTAACTATGGCTACACCTTC | CASSFRQVDGSNYGYTF
TRBJ2-7 | . | TRBV6-1 | . | TGTGCCAGCAGTGAATTCCAACTGGGGTACTTC | CASSEFQLGYF
TRBJ2-1 | . | TRBV5-1 | TRBD2 | TGCGCCAGCAGCTCCGGACTAGGGGTCAGCCATGAGCAGTTCTTC | CASSSGLGVSHEQFF
TRBJ2-5 | . | TRBV5-1 | . | TGCGCCAGCAGCTTGGGAGCAGGATCCCAAGAGACCCAGTACTTC | CASSLGAGSQETQYF